The 14 T cell receptor beta chains presented below share a single source sample, sequenced in a study of shared T cell receptors in the human thymus. Only in-frame clones appear in the TCRdb table, and some are missing; sequencing was by immunoSEQ multiplex PCR. The repertoire holds some 660,000 clones, around 87% seen once, with 0.0094% in the top ten. The same sample was also used in a study of human thymus T cells.

Sequencing used thymocytes. The receptors were gathered from a boy less than two years old with a congenital heart defect.

The chain uses TRBV6-1 and TRBJ1-2, with 9 bases matching TRBD1. This CDR3 comprises 15 residues. V dropped 6 bases and J dropped 4; count of bases not matched to a gene: 9. Looked up from germline, CDR1 is MNHNS and CDR2 is SASEGT. As DNA, the CDR3 is TGTGCCAGCAGCCATGGGACAGGGAACTTCTATGGCTACACCTTC. Amino acids: CASSHGTGNFYGYTF.

The chain carries TRBV6-5 and TRBJ2-7; 8 bases line up with TRBD2. There are 14 residues in the CDR3. The J segment lost 6 bases and the V segment lost 6 bases, leaving 10 bases of the junction unmatched. Germline values: CDR1 MNHEY, CDR2 SVGAGI. CDR3 coding DNA: TGTGCCAGCAGGCCGGAGGTAGCGGGGTTCGAGCAGTACTTC. It is translated as CASRPEVAGFEQYF.

The chain combines TRBV27 with TRBJ1-5; D is perhaps TRBD1 (5 bases). The CDR3 loop spans 15 amino acids. CDR1 and CDR2 from the germline V gene are MNHEY and SMNVEV (reference sequence). V lost 5 bases, J lost 3 bases, and 14 bases lay in between. Written as DNA, the CDR3 is TGTGCCAGCAGTACAAACAGGTTTTCCAATCAGCCCCAGCATTTT. Translation gives CASSTNRFSNQPQHF.

The V and J genes are TRBV5-6 and TRBJ2-7, with TRBD2 matching 7 bases. There are 13 residues in the CDR3. Germline V CDR1 and CDR2: SGHDT, YYEEEE. J was trimmed by 6 bases and V by 4 bases; bases with no gene match: 7. The CDR3 loop reads CASSPRAGVEQYF. The CDR3 nucleotides are TGTGCCAGCAGCCCCAGGGCGGGGGTCGAGCAGTACTTC.

The chain combines TRBV27 with TRBJ2-1; TRBD2 aligns across 12 bases. Germline CDR1 reads MNHEY; CDR2 reads SMNVEV (reference sequence). CDR3 length: 16 residues. The V gene end was trimmed by 2 bases and the J gene end by 8 bases; junction bases not matched to a gene: 7. In nucleotides, the CDR3 is TGTGCCAGCAGTTTAGGCGGACTAGCGGGACTTGATGAGCAGTTCTTC. This gives the protein CASSLGGLAGLDEQFF.

V and J are TRBV7-2 and TRBJ1-5; tentative D call: TRBD1 (6 bases). V was pared by 1 base and J by 4 bases, with 14 bases between. Germline V lookup: CDR1 SGHTA, CDR2 FQGNSA. This CDR3 is built from 16 residues. In nucleotides, the CDR3 is TGTGCCAGCAGCTTAGTCCAGGCAGGGGCAAATCAGCCCCAGCATTTT. It is translated as CASSLVQAGANQPQHF.

The rearrangement links TRBV6-5 to TRBJ1-2; the D gene is possibly TRBD1 (5 bases). The V gene's germline CDR1 is MNHEY and CDR2 SVGAGI. The CDR3 loop spans 14 amino acids. V was trimmed by 0 bases and J by 3 bases, leaving 8 bases between them. Here the CDR3 reads CASSYSGQDYGYTF. CDR3 coding DNA: TGTGCCAGCAGTTACTCGGGGCAGGACTATGGCTACACCTTC.

The sample holds a few counts of this clone. The chain couples TRBV25-1 to TRBJ2-1; 10 nucleotides match TRBD2. The CDR3 length is 16 residues. The V gene's germline CDR1 is MGHDK and CDR2 SYGVNS. The V and J ends lost 3 bases and 3 bases, in that order; junction bases with no gene match: 5. CDR3 in amino acids: CASSDIIAGGYNEQFF. CDR3 nucleotide sequence: TGTGCCAGCAGTGATATAATAGCGGGAGGCTACAATGAGCAGTTCTTC.

This rearrangement joins TRBV14 to TRBJ2-5; TRBD2 might be the D (6 bases). The DNA end lines up better with TRBJ2-7; the J call may be wrong. Looked up from germline, CDR1 is SGHDN and CDR2 is FVKESK. The CDR3 runs to 14 residues. The DNA of the CDR3 is TGTGGCAGTGGGGAGGCTCGACCATCCTACGAGCAGTACTTC. Translated: CGSGEARPSYEQYF.

The chain employs TRBV10-3 and TRBJ1-2; 9 positions match TRBD1. V was pared by 9 bases and J by 4 bases, with 30 bases of the junction left unmatched. Germline V gene lookup returns CDR1 ENHRY and CDR2 SYGVKD. There are 21 residues in the CDR3. This CDR3 is CAINGCGTGTFGSEAAYGYTF. The CDR3, as DNA: TGTGCCATAAACGGTTGCGGGACAGGGACCTTTGGATCTGAGGCCGCCTATGGCTACACCTTC.

The chain uses TRBV14 and TRBJ2-5; 9 bases align to TRBD2. CDR1 and CDR2 from the germline V gene are SGHDN and FVKESK. Unmatched junction bases numbered 10, after V lost 3 bases and J lost 5 bases. This CDR3 spans 16 amino acids. Here the CDR3 reads CASSQTERGAWETQYF. The DNA for the CDR3 is TGTGCCAGCAGCCAGACGGAGCGGGGGGCCTGGGAGACCCAGTACTTC.

J is TRBJ2-1 and V is TRBV12-5; the D gene is possibly TRBD1 (6 bases). Trimming cost V 5 bases and J 6 bases, with 14 bases left between them. The CDR3 totals 14 residues. Germline V lookup: CDR1 LGHNT, CDR2 FRNRAP. CDR3 bases: TGTGCTAGTGGTCCTGAACAGGGATGCAATGAGCAGTTCTTC. Translating it yields CASGPEQGCNEQFF.

The V and J genes are TRBV6-5 and TRBJ1-5; D might be TRBD1 (5 bases). Trimming pared 6 bases from V and 7 bases from J, leaving 10 bases between. The germline V gene encodes CDR1 MNHEY and CDR2 SVGAGI. This CDR3 has 12 amino acids. The CDR3 loop is CASREGKQPQHF. For the CDR3, the DNA is TGTGCCAGCAGGGAGGGGAAACAGCCCCAGCATTTT.

V is TRBV9 and J is TRBJ2-1; D is ambiguous. This CDR3 is 17 amino acids long. V was pared by 0 bases and J by 1 base, with 14 bases between. CDR1 is SGDLS and CDR2 is YYNGEE in the germline V gene. The CDR3: CASSVAERLRSYNEQFF. Here the CDR3 DNA reads TGTGCCAGCAGCGTAGCCGAACGGTTGAGGTCCTACAATGAGCAGTTCTTC.